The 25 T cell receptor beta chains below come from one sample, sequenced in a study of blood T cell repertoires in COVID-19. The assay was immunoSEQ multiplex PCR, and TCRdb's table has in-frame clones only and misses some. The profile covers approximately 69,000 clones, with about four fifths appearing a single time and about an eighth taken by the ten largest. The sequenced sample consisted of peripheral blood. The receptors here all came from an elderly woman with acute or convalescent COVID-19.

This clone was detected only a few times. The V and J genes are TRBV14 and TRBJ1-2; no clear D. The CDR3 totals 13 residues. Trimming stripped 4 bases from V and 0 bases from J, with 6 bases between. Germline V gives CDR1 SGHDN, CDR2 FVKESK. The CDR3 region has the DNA TGTGCCAGCAGCCCGACTTCTAACTATGGCTACACCTTC. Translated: CASSPTSNYGYTF. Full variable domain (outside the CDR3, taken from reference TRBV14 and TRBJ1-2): EAGVTQFPSHSVIEKGQTVTLRCDPISGHDNLYWYRRVMGKEIKFLLHFVKESKQDESGMPNNRFLAERTGGTYSTLKVQPAELEDSGVYFCASSPTSNYGYTFGSGTRLTVV.

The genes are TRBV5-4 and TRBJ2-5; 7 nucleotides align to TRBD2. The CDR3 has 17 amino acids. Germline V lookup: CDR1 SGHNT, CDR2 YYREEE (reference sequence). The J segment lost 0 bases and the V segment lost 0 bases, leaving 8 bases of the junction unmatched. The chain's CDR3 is CASSLGPAGPYQETQYF. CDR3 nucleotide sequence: TGTGCCAGCAGCTTGGGTCCAGCGGGACCGTACCAAGAGACCCAGTACTTC.

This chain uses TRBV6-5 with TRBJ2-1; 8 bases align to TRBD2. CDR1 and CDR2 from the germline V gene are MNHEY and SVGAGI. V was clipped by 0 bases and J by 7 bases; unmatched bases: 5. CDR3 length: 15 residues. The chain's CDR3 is CASSYSWTSRNEQFF. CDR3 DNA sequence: TGTGCCAGCAGTTACTCATGGACTAGCCGGAATGAGCAGTTCTTC.

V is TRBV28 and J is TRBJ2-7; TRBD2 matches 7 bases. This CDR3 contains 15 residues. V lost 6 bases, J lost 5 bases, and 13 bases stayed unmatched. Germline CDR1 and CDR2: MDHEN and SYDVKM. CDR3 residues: CASSPPWGGRHEQYF. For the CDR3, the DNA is TGTGCCAGCAGCCCTCCCTGGGGGGGGAGGCACGAGCAGTACTTC.

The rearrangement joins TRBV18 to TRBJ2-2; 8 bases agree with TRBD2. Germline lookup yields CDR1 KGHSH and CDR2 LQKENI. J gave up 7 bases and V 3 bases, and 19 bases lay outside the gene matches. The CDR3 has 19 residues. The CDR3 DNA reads TGTGCCAGCTCACCGGCGGTTTTGCGGGAGGACTCGACGGGCGGGGAGCTGTTTTTT. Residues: CASSPAVLREDSTGGELFF.

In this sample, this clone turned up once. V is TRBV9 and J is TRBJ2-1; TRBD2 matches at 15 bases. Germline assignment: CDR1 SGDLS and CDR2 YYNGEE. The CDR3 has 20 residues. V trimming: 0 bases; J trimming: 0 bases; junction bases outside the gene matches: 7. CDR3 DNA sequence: TGTGCCAGCAGCGTAGAGGGACTAGCGGGAGGACCCCTCTCCTACAATGAGCAGTTCTTC. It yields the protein CASSVEGLAGGPLSYNEQFF.

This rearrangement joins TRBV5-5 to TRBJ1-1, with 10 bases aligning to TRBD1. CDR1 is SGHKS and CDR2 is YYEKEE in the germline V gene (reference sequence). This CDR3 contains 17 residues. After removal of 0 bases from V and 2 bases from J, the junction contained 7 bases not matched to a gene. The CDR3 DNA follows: TGTGCCAGCAGCTTGGTACCCGACAGGGGGCGAAACACTGAAGCTTTCTTT. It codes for CASSLVPDRGRNTEAFF.

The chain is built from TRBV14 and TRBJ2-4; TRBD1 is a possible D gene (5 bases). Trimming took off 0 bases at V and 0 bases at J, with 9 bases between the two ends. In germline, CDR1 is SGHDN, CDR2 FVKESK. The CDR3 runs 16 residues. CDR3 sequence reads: CASSQETALAKNIQYF. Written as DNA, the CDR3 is TGTGCCAGCAGCCAAGAGACAGCTTTAGCCAAAAACATTCAGTACTTC.

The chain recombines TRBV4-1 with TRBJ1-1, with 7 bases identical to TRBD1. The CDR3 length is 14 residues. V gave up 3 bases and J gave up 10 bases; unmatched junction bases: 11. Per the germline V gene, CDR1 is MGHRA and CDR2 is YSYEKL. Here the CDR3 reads CASSQIGTELRAFF. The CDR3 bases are TGCGCCAGCAGCCAGATTGGGACAGAACTAAGAGCTTTCTTT.

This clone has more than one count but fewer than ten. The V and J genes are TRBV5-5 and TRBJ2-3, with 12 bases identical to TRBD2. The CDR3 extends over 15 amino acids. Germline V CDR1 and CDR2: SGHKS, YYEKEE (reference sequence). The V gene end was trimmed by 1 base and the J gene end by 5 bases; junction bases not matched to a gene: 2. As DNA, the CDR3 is TGTGCCAGCAGCTTGACTAGCGGGGGGATAGATACGCAGTATTTT. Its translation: CASSLTSGGIDTQYF.

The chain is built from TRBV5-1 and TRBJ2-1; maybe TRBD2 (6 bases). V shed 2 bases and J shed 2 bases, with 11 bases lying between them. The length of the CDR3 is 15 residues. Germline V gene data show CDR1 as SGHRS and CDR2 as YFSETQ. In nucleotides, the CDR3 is TGCGCCAGCAGCTTTGGAGGGTCAACCTACAATGAGCAGTTCTTC. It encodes CASSFGGSTYNEQFF.

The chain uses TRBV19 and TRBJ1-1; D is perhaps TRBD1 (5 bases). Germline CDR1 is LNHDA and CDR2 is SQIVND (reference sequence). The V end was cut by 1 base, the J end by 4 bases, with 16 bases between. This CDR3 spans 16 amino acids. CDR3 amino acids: CASSIGDFEGRTEAFF. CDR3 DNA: TGTGCCAGTAGTATAGGGGACTTTGAGGGGCGCACTGAAGCTTTCTTT.

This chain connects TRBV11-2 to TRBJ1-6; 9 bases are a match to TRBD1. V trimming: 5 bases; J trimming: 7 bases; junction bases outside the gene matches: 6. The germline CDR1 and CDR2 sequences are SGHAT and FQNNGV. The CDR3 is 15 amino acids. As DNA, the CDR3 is TGTGCCAGCAGCCGGGACAGGGCCAGAAATTCACCCCTCCACTTT. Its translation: CASSRDRARNSPLHF.

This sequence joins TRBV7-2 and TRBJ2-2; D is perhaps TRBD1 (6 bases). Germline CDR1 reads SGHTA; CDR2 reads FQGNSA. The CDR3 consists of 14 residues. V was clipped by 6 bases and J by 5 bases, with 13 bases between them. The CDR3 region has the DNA TGTGCCAGCAGGGGTACAGGGTGGACCGGGGAGCTGTTTTTT. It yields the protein CASRGTGWTGELFF.

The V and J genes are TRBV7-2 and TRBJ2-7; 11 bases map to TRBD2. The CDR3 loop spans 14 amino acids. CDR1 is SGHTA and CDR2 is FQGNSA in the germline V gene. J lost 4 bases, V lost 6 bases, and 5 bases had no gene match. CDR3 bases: TGTGCCAGCAGAAAACTAGCGGGAGCTTACGAGCAGTACTTC. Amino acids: CASRKLAGAYEQYF.

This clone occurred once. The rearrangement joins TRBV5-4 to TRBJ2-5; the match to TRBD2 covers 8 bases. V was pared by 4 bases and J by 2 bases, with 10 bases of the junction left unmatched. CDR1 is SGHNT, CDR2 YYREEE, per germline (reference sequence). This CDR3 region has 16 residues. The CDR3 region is CASSGSGSGVQETQYF. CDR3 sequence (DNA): TGTGCCAGCAGCGGCAGCGGTAGCGGGGTACAAGAGACCCAGTACTTC.

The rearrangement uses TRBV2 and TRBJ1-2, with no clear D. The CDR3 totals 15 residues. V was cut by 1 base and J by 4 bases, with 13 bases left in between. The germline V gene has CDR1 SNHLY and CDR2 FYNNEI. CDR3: CASSEGGTSLYGYTF. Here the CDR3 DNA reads TGTGCCAGCAGTGAAGGAGGCACAAGCCTCTATGGCTACACCTTC.

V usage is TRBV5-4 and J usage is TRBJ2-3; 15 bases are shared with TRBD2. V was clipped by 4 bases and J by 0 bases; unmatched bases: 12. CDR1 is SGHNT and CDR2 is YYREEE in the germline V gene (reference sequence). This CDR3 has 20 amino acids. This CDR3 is CASSPGLAGGTDQSTDTQYF. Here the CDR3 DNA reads TGTGCCAGCAGCCCGGGACTAGCGGGAGGAACGGATCAGAGCACAGATACGCAGTATTTT.

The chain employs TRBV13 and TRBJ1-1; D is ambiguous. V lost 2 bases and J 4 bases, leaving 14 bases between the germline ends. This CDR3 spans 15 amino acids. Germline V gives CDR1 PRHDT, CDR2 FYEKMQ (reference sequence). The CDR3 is CASSLSGLRGTEAFF. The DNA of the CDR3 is TGTGCCAGCAGCTTATCAGGCCTCCGGGGCACTGAAGCTTTCTTT.

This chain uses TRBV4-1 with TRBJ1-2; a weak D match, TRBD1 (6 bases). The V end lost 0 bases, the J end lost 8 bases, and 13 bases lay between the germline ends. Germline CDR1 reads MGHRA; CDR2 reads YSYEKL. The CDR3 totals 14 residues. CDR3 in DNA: TGCGCCAGCAGCCAAGATCCAGGGGTGGGGGGCTACACCTTC. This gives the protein CASSQDPGVGGYTF.

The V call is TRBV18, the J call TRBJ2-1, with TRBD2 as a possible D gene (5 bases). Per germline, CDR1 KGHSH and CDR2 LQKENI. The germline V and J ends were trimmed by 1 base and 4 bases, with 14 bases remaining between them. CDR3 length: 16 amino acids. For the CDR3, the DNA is TGTGCCAGCTCACCACTTGGGAGTTCGGGATACAATGAGCAGTTCTTC. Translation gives CASSPLGSSGYNEQFF.

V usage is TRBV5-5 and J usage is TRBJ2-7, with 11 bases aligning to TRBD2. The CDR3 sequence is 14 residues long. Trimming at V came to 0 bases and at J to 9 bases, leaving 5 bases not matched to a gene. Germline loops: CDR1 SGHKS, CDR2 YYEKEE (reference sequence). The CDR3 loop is CASSLGLAGPGQYF. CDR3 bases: TGTGCCAGCAGCTTGGGACTAGCGGGACCCGGGCAGTACTTC.

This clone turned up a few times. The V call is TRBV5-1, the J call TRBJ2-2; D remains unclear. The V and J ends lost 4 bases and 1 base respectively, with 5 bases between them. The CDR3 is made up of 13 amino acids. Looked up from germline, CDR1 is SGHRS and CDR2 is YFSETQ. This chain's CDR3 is CASSEMNTGELFF. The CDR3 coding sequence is TGCGCCAGCAGCGAGATGAACACCGGGGAGCTGTTTTTT.

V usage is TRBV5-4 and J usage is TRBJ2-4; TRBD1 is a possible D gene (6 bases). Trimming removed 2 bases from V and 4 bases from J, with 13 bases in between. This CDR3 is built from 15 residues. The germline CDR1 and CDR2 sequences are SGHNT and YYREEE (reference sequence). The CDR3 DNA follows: TGTGCCAGCAGCTTAGGCCGGGACACGAAAAACATTCAGTACTTC. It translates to CASSLGRDTKNIQYF.

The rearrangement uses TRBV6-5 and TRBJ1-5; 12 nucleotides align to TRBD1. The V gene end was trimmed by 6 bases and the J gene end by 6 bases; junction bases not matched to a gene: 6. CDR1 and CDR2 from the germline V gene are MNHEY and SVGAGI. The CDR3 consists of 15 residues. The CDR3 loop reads CASSLGQGATQPQHF. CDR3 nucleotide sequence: TGTGCCAGCAGCCTGGGACAGGGGGCTACTCAGCCCCAGCATTTT.